A selection of T cell receptor beta chains follows, all from one sample in a study of blood T cell repertoires in COVID-19. Measured with immunoSEQ multiplex PCR; TCRdb has only the in-frame clones, and not every one. Among under 250,000 clones, about 80% were seen once, and the ten largest hold roughly 1.9%. The sequenced sample was peripheral blood. All receptors derive from a man under 40 who had recovered from COVID-19. Each CDR3 is given with its conserved first and last residue. D genes are given only for firm matches. Clone size is given for some rows only: seen once, a few or many times, or a class if the clone is expanded.

DNA	CDR3	D	size	J	V
TGTGCCACAACAGGGGGCGCTGGGGCCAACGTCCTGACTTTC	CATTGGAGANVLTF	TRBD1	.	TRBJ2-6	TRBV3-1/TRBV3-2
TGTGCCAGCAGCCCAACAGGGTCTATTAGGGAAAAACTGTTTTTT	CASSPTGSIREKLFF	.	.	TRBJ1-4	TRBV7-6
TGTGCCAGCAGCGCACGTAGCGGGGGAATTGCAGATACGCAGTATTTT	CASSARSGGIADTQYF	TRBD2	once	TRBJ2-3	TRBV3-1/TRBV3-2
TGTGCCAGCAGCTTGTGGGCTGGAGGGTTTACAGATACGCAGTATTTT	CASSLWAGGFTDTQYF	.	.	TRBJ2-3	TRBV5-6
TGTGCCAGCAGCGTAACAGGGGGCGCCTCCTACAATGAGCAGTTCTTC	CASSVTGGASYNEQFF	TRBD1	.	TRBJ2-1	TRBV7-3
TGTGCCACCAGCAGAGGAAGAGTGGCAACCAGGGATCAGCCCCAGCATTTT	CATSRGRVATRDQPQHF	.	.	TRBJ1-5	TRBV15
TGCGCCAGCAGCCAAGATTGGGACAGGGGGCGAGAGGGAGCTTTCTTT	CASSQDWDRGREGAFF	TRBD1	.	TRBJ1-1	TRBV4-1
TGTGCCAGCAGCGTATCGGGGAATCAGCCCCAGCATTTT	CASSVSGNQPQHF	.	.	TRBJ1-5	TRBV9
TGTGCCAGCAGCCCTAGGACAGGGAACACTGAAGCTTTCTTT	CASSPRTGNTEAFF	TRBD1	.	TRBJ1-1	TRBV5-5
TGTGCCACCACCGGGGATAGACCTTATGGCTACACCTTC	CATTGDRPYGYTF	.	once	TRBJ1-2	TRBV24-1
TGTGCCAGCAGCCCCCGGGACAGGGTTCCCACAGATACGCAGTATTTT	CASSPRDRVPTDTQYF	TRBD1	.	TRBJ2-3	TRBV7-9
TGTGCCAGCAGCCCCCCGGGCAGGGCGTCGACTCTCTATGGCTACACCTTC	CASSPPGRASTLYGYTF	.	.	TRBJ1-2	TRBV7-8
TGTGCCAGCAGCCCTATTAAAATTCACGATACGCAGTATTTT	CASSPIKIHDTQYF	.	few	TRBJ2-3	TRBV7-9
TGTGCCAGCAGCCTGGACAGGGGAGGCACCGGGGAGCTGTTTTTT	CASSLDRGGTGELFF	TRBD1	.	TRBJ2-2	TRBV7-3
TGTGCCAGCAGTTTAAACAGGGTTGTGGGAGAGACCCAGTACTTC	CASSLNRVVGETQYF	.	.	TRBJ2-5	TRBV28
TGCGCCAGCAGCTTGTGGTTGGGAAAGGGGGAAAAACTGTTTTTT	CASSLWLGKGEKLFF	.	few	TRBJ1-4	TRBV5-1
TGTGCCAGCAGTCGTACAGAGACAGGGAGCACCGGGGAGCTGTTTTTT	CASSRTETGSTGELFF	TRBD1	.	TRBJ2-2	TRBV27
TGCGCCAGCAGCTTGGCAGGAGATACGCAGTATTTT	CASSLAGDTQYF	.	.	TRBJ2-3	TRBV5-1
TGTGCCAGCAGTTCCCTAAACCCACCCTCTAATCAGCCCCAGCATTTT	CASSSLNPPSNQPQHF	.	.	TRBJ1-5	TRBV28
TGTGCCAGTAGTATAGATCCCGGACAGGCTGGGGCCAACGTCCTGACTTTC	CASSIDPGQAGANVLTF	TRBD1	once	TRBJ2-6	TRBV19
TGTGCCAGCTCACCACGCAGGGATTTAGAAGGCTACACCTTC	CASSPRRDLEGYTF	.	.	TRBJ1-2	TRBV18
TGTGCCAGCAGCTTGGCTCCTGGCAGGGTAAACTATGGCTACACCTTC	CASSLAPGRVNYGYTF	.	.	TRBJ1-2	TRBV5-5
TGTGCCAGCAACGGGGATGTCCTTGGCTACACCTTC	CASNGDVLGYTF	.	.	TRBJ1-2	TRBV28
TGTGCCAGCAGTCGAAGTAGGATGGAGAATCAGCCCCAGCATTTT	CASSRSRMENQPQHF	.	once	TRBJ1-5	TRBV27
TGTGCCAGCAGCCGAACCGGGACAGGGTTTCATGAGCAGTTCTTC	CASSRTGTGFHEQFF	TRBD1	once	TRBJ2-1	TRBV14
TGTGCCAGCAGCCGTTTCTCCAGGGGGAACACTGAAGCTTTCTTT	CASSRFSRGNTEAFF	.	.	TRBJ1-1	TRBV6-5
TGTGCCAGCTTCCCCCCCCAGGGAAGAGGCTATGGCTACACCTTC	CASFPPQGRGYGYTF	.	.	TRBJ1-2	TRBV5-8
TGTGCCAGCAGCCCCGGCGGGGGGTACCAAGAGACCCAGTACTTC	CASSPGGGYQETQYF	TRBD2	.	TRBJ2-5	TRBV7-2